The clone carrying this TCR beta chain was detected only once. Looked up from germline, CDR1 is MNHEY and CDR2 is SVGAGI. Trimming at V came to 6 bases and at J to 6 bases, leaving 11 bases not matched to a gene. This CDR3 is built from 15 residues. Clones were sequenced by immunoSEQ multiplex PCR, and TCRdb holds only the in-frame ones, with some missing. The sample lists a few hundred thousand clones, 75% to 90% seen once, with about 3.4% in the top ten. This sample is drawn from a study of blood T cell repertoires in COVID-19. Overall study: PBMCs, B-cell-depleted T cells, or T cells were the source of the cDNA or gDNA that made up the material.

The chain joins TRBV6-5 to TRBJ2-1; 7 bases agree with TRBD2. The TCR was taken from a woman between 35 and 50 years old who had been exposed to COVID-19. Input material: PBMCs or T cells enriched from blood (not recorded which). The CDR3 bases are TGTGCCAGCAGAGTCCGGGATTCGGGGGGCAATGAGCAGTTCTTC. It encodes CASRVRDSGGNEQFF.